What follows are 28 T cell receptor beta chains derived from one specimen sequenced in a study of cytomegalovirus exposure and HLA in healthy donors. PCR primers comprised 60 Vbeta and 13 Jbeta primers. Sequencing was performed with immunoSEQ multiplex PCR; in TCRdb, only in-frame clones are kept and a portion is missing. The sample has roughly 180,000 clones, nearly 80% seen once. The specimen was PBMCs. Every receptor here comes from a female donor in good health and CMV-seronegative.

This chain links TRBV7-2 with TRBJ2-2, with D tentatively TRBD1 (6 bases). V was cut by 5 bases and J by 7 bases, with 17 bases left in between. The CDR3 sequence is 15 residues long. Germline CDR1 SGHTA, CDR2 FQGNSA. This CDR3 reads CASSPWAGAVGELFF. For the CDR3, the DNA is TGTGCCAGCAGCCCGTGGGCAGGGGCAGTCGGGGAGCTGTTTTTT. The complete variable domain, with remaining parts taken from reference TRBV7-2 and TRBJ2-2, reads GAGVSQSPSNKVTEKGKDVELRCDPISGHTALYWYRQSLGQGLEFLIYFQGNSAPDKSGLPSDRFSAERTGGSVSTLTIQRTQQEDSAVYLCASSPWAGAVGELFFGEGSRLTVL.

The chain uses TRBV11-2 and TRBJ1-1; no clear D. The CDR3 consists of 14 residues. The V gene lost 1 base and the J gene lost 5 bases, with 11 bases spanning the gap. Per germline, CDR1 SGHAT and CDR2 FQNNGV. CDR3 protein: CASSLALYRTEAFF. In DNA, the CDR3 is TGTGCCAGCAGCTTAGCTCTCTATCGGACTGAAGCTTTCTTT.

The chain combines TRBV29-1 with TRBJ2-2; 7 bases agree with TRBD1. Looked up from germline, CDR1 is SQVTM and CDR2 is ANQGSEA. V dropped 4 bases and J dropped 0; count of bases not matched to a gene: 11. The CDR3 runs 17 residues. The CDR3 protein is CSVAYTSGTANTGELFF. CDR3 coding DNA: TGCAGCGTTGCATATACTTCCGGGACAGCGAACACCGGGGAGCTGTTTTTT.

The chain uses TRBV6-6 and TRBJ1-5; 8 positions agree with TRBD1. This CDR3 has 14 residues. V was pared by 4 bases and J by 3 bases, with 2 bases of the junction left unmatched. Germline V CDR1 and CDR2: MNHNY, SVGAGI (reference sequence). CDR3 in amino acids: CASSSDRDNQPQHF. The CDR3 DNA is TGTGCCAGCAGTTCGGACAGGGACAATCAGCCCCAGCATTTT.

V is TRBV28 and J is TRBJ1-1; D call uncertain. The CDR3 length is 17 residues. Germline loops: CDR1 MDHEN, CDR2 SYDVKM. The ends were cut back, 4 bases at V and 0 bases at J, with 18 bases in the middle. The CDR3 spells CASSSEGGAELNTEAFF. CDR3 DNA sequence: TGTGCCAGCAGTTCCGAAGGAGGCGCAGAATTGAACACTGAAGCTTTCTTT.

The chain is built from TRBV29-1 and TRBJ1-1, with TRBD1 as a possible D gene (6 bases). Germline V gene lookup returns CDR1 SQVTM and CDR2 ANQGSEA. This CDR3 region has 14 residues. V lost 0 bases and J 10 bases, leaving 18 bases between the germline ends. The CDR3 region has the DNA TGCAGCGTTGAAGATCAGGGGAACGGGCCCGGAGCTTTCTTT. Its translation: CSVEDQGNGPGAFF.

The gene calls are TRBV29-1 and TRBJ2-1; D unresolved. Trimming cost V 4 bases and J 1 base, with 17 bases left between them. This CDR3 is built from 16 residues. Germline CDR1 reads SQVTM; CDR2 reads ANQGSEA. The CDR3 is CSVGTAEQRSYNEQFF. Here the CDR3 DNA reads TGCAGCGTTGGAACGGCGGAGCAGAGGTCCTACAATGAGCAGTTCTTC.

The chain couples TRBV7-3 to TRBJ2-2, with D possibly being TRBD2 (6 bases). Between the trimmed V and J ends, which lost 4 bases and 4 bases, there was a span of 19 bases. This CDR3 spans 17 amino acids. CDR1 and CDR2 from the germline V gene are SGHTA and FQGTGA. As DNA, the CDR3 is TGTGCCAGCAGCTATGGGACTGAACCGGGCCCCACCGGGGAGCTGTTTTTT. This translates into CASSYGTEPGPTGELFF.

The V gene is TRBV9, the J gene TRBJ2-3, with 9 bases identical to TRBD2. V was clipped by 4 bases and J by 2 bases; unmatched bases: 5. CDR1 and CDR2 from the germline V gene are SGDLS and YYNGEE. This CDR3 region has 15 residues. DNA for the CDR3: TGTGCCAGCAGCCAGGCGGGGGGGTACACAGATACGCAGTATTTT. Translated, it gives CASSQAGGYTDTQYF.

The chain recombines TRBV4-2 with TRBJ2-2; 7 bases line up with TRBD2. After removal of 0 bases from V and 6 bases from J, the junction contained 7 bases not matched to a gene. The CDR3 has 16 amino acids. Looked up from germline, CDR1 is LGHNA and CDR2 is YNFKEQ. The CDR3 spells CASSQDLGLGAGELFF. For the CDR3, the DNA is TGTGCCAGCAGCCAAGATCTCGGACTAGGAGCCGGGGAGCTGTTTTTT.

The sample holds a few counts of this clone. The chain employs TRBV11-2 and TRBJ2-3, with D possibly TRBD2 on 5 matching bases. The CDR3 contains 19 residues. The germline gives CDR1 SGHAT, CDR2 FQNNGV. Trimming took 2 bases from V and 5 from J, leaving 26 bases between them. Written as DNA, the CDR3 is TGTGCCAGCAGCTTACGATCTGGGTGGCTAGCTCGGGAAGGAGATACGCAGTATTTT. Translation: CASSLRSGWLAREGDTQYF.

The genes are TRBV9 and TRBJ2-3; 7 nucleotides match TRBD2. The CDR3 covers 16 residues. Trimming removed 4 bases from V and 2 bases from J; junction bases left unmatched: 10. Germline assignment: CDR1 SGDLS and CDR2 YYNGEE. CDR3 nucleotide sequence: TGTGCCAGCAGCCCCCTTCGACTAGCCATCACAGATACGCAGTATTTT. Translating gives CASSPLRLAITDTQYF.

CDR3 in amino acids: CASSSRQGSYEQYF. As DNA, the CDR3 is TGTGCCAGCAGCTCCCGACAGGGGTCCTACGAGCAGTACTTC. The chain is built from TRBV7-2 and TRBJ2-7, with 8 bases aligning to TRBD1. The CDR3 totals 14 residues. Germline V gives CDR1 SGHTA, CDR2 FQGNSA. The ends lost 4 bases at V and 1 base at J; junction bases unmatched: 3.

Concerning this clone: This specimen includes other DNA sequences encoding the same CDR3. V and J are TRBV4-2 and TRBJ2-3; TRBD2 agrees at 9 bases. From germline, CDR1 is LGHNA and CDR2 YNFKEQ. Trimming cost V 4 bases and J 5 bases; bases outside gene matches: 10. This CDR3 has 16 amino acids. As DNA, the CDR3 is TGTGCCAGCAGCCCTCGTAGCGGGAGCGGTATAGATACGCAGTATTTT. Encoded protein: CASSPRSGSGIDTQYF.

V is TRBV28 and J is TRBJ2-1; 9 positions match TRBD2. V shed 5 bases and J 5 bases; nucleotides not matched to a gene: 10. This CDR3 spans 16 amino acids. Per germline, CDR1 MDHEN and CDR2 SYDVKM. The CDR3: CASSLTPLAGHNEQFF. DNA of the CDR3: TGTGCCAGCAGTCTCACCCCCCTAGCGGGGCACAATGAGCAGTTCTTC.

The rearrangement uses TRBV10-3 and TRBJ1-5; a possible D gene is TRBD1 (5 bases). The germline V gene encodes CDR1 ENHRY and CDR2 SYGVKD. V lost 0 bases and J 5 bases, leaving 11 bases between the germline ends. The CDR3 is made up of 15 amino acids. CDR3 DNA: TGTGCCATCAGTGAGTCGGGAGGGGTGTATCAGCCCCAGCATTTT. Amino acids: CAISESGGVYQPQHF.

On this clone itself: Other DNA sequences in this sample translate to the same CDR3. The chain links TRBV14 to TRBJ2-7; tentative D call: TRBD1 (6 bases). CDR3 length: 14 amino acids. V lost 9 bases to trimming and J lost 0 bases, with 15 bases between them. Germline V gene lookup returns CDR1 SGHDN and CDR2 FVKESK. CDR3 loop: CASTGQENSYEQYF. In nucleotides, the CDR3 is TGTGCCAGTACGGGACAAGAGAACTCCTACGAGCAGTACTTC.

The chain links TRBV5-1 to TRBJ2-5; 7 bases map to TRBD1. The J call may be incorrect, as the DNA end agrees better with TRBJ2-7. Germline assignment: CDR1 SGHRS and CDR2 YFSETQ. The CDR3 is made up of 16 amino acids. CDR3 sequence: CASSWTLTGQGYEQYF. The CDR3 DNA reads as TGCGCCAGCAGCTGGACCCTGACAGGGCAAGGGTACGAGCAGTACTTC.

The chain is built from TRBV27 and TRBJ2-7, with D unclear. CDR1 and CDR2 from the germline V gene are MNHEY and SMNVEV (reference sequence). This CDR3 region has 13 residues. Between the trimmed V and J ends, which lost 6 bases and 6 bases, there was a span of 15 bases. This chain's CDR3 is CASSRPYSGEQYF. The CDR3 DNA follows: TGTGCCAGCAGCCGCCCGTACTCGGGCGAGCAGTACTTC.

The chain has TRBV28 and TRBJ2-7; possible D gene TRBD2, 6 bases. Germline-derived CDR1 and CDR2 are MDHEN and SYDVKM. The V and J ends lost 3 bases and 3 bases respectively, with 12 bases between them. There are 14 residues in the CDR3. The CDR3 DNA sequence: TGTGCCAGCAGTTTTAGCGGAGGGAACTACGAGCAGTACTTC. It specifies CASSFSGGNYEQYF.

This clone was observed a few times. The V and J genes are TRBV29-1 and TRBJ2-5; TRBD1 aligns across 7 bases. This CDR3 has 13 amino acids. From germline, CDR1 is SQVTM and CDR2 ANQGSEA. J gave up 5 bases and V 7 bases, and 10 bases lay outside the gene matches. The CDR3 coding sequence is TGCAGCGGTGTAGACAGGGTTGGGGAGACCCAGTACTTC. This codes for CSGVDRVGETQYF.

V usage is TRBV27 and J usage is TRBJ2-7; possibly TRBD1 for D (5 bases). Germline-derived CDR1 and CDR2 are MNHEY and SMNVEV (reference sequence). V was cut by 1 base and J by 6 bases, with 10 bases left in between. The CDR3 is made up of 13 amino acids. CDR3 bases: TGTGCCAGCAGTTTATATGGGGCCCGCGAGCAGTACTTC. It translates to CASSLYGAREQYF.

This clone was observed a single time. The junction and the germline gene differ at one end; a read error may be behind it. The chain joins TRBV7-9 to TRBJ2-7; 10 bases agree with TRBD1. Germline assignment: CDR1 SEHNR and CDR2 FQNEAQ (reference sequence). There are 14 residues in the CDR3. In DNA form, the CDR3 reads TGTTCCAGCAGCCCTACCGGGACAGGGGATGAGCAGTACTTC. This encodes CSSSPTGTGDEQYF. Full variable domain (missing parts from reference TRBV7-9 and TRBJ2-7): DTGVSQNPRHKITKRGQNVTFRCDPISEHNRLYWYRQTLGQGPEFLTYFQNEAQLEKSRLLSDRFSAERPKGSFSTLEIQRTEQGDSAMYLCSSSPTGTGDEQYFGPGTRLTVT.

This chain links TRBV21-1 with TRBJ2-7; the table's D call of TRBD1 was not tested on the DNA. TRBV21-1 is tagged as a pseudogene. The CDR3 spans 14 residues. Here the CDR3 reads CASSKDNRGHEQYF. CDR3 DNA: TGTGCCAGCAGCAAAGATAACAGGGGACACGAGCAGTACTTC.

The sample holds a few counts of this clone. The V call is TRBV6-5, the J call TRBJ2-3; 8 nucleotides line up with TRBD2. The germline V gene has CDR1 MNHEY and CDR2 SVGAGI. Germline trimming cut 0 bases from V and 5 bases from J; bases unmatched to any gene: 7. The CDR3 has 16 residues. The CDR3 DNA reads TGTGCCAGCAGTTACTCGAGCGGGAGTCCCATAGATACGCAGTATTTT. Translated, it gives CASSYSSGSPIDTQYF.

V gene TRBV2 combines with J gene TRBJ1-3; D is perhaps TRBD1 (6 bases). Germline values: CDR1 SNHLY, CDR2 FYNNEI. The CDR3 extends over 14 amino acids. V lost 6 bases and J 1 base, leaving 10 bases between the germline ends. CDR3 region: CASRPTGSGNTIYF. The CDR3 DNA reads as TGTGCCAGCAGACCAACAGGGTCTGGAAACACCATATATTTT.

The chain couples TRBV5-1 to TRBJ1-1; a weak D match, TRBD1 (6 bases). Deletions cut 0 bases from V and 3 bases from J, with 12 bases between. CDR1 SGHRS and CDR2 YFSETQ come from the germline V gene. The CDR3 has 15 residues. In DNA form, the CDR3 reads TGCGCCAGCAGCTTGGGCCATGGGGGCTACACTGAAGCTTTCTTT. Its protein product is CASSLGHGGYTEAFF.

This chain's CDR3 is CASRRQGVSGLGYTF. The CDR3 DNA is TGTGCCAGCAGGAGACAGGGGGTGTCGGGGCTGGGCTACACCTTC. V is TRBV27 and J is TRBJ1-2, with 9 positions matching TRBD1. V shed 6 bases, J shed 8 bases, and the junction held 13 bases outside the gene matches. The CDR3 loop spans 15 amino acids. Germline CDR1 reads MNHEY; CDR2 reads SMNVEV (reference sequence).